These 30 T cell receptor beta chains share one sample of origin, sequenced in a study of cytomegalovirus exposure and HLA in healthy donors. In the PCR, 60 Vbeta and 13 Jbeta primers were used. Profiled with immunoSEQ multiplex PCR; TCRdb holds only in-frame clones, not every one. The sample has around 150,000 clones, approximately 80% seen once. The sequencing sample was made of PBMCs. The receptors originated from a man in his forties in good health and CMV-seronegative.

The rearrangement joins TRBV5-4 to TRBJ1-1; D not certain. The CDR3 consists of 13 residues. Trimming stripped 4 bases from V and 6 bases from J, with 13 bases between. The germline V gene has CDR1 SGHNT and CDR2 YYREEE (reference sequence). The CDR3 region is CASSRGRAAEAFF. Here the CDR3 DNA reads TGTGCCAGCAGCCGGGGTCGGGCAGCTGAAGCTTTCTTT.

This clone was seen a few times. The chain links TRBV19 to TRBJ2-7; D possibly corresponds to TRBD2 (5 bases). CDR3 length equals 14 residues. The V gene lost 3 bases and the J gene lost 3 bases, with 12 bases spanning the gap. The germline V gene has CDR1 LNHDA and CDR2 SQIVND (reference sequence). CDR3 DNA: TGTGCCAGTAGTATCGGGCAGGAGGTCTACGAGCAGTACTTC. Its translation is CASSIGQEVYEQYF.

CDR3 sequence: CASSARGISGANVLTF. The CDR3 region has the DNA TGTGCCAGCAGTGCCCGGGGGATCTCTGGGGCCAACGTCCTGACTTTC. V and J are TRBV6-1 and TRBJ2-6, with D tentatively TRBD2 (6 bases). From germline, CDR1 is MNHNS and CDR2 SASEGT. V was cut by 4 bases and J by 0 bases, with 10 bases left in between. This CDR3 comprises 16 residues.

CDR3 sequence (DNA): TGTGCCAGCAGTATAGCGGGGGGGTTCGGGGATGAGCAGTTCTTC. Protein product: CASSIAGGFGDEQFF. This rearrangement joins TRBV27 to TRBJ2-1, with 11 bases matching TRBD2. CDR1 and CDR2 (germline): MNHEY, SMNVEV (reference sequence). After removal of 5 bases from V and 8 bases from J, the junction contained 8 bases not matched to a gene. The CDR3 length is 15 residues.

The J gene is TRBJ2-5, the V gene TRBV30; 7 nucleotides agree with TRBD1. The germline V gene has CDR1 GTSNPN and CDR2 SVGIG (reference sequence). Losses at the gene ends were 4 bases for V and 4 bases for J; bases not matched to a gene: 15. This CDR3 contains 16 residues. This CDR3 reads CAWNRGTAGVGETQYF. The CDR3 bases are TGTGCCTGGAATCGTGGGACAGCTGGGGTCGGAGAGACCCAGTACTTC.

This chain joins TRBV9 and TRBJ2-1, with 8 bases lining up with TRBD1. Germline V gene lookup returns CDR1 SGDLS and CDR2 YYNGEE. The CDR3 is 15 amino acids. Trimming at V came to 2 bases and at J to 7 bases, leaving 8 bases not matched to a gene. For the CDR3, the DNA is TGTGCCAGCAGCGTTCGGCAGGGGGCGATTAATGAGCAGTTCTTC. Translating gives CASSVRQGAINEQFF.

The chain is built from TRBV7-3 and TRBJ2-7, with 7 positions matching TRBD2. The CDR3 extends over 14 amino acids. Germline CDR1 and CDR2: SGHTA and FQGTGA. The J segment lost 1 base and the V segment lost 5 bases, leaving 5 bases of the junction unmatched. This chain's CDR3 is CASSPTGGSYEQYF. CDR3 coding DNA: TGTGCCAGCAGCCCGACGGGGGGATCCTACGAGCAGTACTTC.

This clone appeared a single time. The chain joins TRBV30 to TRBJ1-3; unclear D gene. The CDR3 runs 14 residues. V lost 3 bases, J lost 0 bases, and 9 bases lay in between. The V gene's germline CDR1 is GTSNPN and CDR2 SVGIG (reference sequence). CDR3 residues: CAWSQTSSGNTIYF. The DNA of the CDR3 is TGTGCCTGGAGCCAAACAAGCTCTGGAAACACCATATATTTT. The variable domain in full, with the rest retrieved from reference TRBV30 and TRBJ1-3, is SQTIHQWPATLVQPVGSPLSLECTVEGTSNPNLYWYRQAAGRGLQLLFYSVGIGQISSEVPQNLSASRPQDRQFILSSKKLLLSDSGFYLCAWSQTSSGNTIYFGEGSWLTVV.

The CDR3 sequence is CASRPGLAGSTDTQYF. CDR3 DNA: TGTGCCAGCAGGCCGGGACTAGCGGGTAGCACAGATACGCAGTATTTT. The J gene is TRBJ2-3, the V gene TRBV2, with 12 bases fitting TRBD2. Germline CDR1 is SNHLY and CDR2 is FYNNEI. J lost 0 bases, V lost 6 bases, and 4 bases had no gene match. The CDR3 has 16 amino acids.

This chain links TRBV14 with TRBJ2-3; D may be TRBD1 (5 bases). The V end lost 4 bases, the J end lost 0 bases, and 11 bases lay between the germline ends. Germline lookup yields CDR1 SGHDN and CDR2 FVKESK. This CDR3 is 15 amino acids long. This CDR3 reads CASSLTGLSTDTQYF. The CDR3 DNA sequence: TGTGCCAGCAGCCTCACAGGTTTGAGCACAGATACGCAGTATTTT.

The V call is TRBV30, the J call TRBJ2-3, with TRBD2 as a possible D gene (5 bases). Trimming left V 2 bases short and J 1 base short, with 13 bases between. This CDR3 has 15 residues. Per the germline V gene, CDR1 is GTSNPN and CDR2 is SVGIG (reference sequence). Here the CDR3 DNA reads TGTGCCTGGAGTAATGAGGCGGGCGGCACAGATACGCAGTATTTT. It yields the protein CAWSNEAGGTDTQYF.

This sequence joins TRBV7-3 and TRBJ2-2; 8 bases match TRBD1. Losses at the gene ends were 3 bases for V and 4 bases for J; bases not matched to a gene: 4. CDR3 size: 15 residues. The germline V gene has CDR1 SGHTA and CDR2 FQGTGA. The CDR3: CASSFSQGATGELFF. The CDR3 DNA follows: TGTGCCAGCAGCTTCTCCCAGGGGGCCACCGGGGAGCTGTTTTTT.

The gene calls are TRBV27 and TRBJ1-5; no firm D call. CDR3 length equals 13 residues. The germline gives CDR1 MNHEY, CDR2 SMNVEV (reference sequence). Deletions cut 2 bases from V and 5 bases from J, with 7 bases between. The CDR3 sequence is CASSLTAHQPQHF. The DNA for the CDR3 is TGTGCCAGCAGTTTAACAGCTCATCAGCCCCAGCATTTT.

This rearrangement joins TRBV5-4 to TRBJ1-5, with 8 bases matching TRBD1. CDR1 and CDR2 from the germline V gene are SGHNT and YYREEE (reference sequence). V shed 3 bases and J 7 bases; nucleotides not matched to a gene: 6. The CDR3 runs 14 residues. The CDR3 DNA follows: TGTGCCAGCAGCTCAGGACAGGGTGAACAGCCCCAGCATTTT. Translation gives CASSSGQGEQPQHF.

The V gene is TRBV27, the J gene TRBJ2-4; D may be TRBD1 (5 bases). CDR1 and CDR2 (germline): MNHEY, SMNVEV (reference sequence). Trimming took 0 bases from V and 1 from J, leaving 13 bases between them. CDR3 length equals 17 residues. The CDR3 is CASSLSIRKGAKNIQYF. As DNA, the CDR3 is TGTGCCAGCAGTTTATCGATAAGGAAGGGGGCCAAAAACATTCAGTACTTC.

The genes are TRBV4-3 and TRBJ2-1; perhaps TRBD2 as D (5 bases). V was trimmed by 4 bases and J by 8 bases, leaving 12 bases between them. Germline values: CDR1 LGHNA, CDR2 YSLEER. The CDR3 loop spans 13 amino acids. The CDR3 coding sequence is TGCGCCAGCAGCCGATCGGCCGGGGATGAGCAGTTCTTC. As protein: CASSRSAGDEQFF.

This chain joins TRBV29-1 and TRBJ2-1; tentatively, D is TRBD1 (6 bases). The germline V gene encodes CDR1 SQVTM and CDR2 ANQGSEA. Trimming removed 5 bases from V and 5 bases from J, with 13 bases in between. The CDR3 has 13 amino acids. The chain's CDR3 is CSVLPPGDNEQFF. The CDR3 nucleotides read TGCAGCGTTTTACCCCCAGGGGACAATGAGCAGTTCTTC.

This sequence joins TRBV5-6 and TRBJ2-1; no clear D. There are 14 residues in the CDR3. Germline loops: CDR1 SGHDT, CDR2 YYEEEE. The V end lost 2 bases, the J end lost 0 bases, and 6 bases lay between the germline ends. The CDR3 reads CASSFPSSYNEQFF. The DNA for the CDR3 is TGTGCCAGCAGCTTTCCTAGCTCCTACAATGAGCAGTTCTTC. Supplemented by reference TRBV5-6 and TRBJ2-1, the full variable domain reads DAGVTQSPTHLIKTRGQQVTLRCSPKSGHDTVSWYQQALGQGPQFIFQYYEEEERQRGNFPDRFSGHQFPNYSSELNVNALLLGDSALYLCASSFPSSYNEQFFGPGTRLTVL.

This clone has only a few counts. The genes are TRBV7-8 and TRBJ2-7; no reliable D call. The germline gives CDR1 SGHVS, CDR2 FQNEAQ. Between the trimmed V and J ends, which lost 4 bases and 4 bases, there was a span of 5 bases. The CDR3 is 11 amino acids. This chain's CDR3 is CASSSVYEQYF. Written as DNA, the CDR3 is TGTGCCAGCAGCTCAGTATACGAGCAGTACTTC. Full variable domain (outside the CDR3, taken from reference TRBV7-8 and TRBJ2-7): GAGVSQSPRYKVAKRGQDVALRCDPISGHVSLFWYQQALGQGPEFLTYFQNEAQLDKSGLPSDRFFAERPEGSVSTLKIQRTQQEDSAVYLCASSSVYEQYFGPGTRLTVT.

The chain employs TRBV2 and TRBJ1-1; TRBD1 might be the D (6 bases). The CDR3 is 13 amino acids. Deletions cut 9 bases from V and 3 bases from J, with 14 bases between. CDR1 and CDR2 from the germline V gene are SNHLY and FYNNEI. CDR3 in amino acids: CASPGTLDTEAFF. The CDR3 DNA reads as TGTGCCAGTCCCGGGACATTGGACACTGAAGCTTTCTTT.

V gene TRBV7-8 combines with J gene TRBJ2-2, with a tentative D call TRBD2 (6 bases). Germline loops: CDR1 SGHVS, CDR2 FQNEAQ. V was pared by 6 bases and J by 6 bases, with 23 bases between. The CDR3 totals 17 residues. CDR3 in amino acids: CASRRYRGGGPAGELFF. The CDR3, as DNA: TGTGCCAGCAGGCGGTATAGGGGAGGAGGGCCCGCCGGGGAGCTGTTTTTT.

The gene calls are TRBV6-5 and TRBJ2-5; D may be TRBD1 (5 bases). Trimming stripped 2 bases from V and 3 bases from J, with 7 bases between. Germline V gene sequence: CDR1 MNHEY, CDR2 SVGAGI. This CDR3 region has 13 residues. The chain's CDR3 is CASSYRGKETQYF. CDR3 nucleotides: TGTGCCAGCAGTTACAGGGGCAAAGAGACCCAGTACTTC.

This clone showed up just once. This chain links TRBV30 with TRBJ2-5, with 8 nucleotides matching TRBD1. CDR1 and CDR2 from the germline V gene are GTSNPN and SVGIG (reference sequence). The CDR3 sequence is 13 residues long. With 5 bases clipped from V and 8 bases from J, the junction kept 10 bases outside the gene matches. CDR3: CAWARDRRRTQYF. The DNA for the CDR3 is TGTGCCTGGGCCCGGGACAGGCGTCGAACCCAGTACTTC.

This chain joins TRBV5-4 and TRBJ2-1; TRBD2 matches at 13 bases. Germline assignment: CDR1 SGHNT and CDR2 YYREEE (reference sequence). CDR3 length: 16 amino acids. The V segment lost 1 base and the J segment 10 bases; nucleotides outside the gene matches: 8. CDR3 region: CASSLRTSGRAAEQFF. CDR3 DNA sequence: TGTGCCAGCAGCTTGAGAACTAGCGGGAGGGCCGCAGAGCAGTTCTTC.

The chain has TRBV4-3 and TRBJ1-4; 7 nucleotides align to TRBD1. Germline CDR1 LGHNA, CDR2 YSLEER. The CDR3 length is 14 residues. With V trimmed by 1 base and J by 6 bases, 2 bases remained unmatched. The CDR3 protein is CASSQGQGYEKLFF. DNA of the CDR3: TGCGCCAGCAGCCAAGGACAGGGTTATGAAAAACTGTTTTTT.

CDR3 sequence (DNA): TGCGCCAGCAGCCAATCTATGGGACAGGCCTACGAGCAGTACTTC. This encodes CASSQSMGQAYEQYF. The chain links TRBV4-1 to TRBJ2-7; 8 bases match TRBD1. The ends lost 2 bases at V and 2 bases at J; junction bases unmatched: 5. The CDR3 is 15 residues long. The germline V gene has CDR1 MGHRA and CDR2 YSYEKL.

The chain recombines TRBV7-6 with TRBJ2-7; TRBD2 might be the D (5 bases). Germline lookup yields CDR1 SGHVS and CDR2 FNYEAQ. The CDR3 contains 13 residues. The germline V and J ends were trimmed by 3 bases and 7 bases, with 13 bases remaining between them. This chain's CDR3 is CASSFGTSREQYF. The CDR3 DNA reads TGTGCCAGCAGCTTCGGTACTAGTAGGGAGCAGTACTTC.

The CDR3 is CASSLVPGGPGPPDTQYF. The CDR3 DNA sequence: TGTGCCAGCAGCTTGGTCCCGGGGGGGCCGGGACCCCCAGATACGCAGTATTTT. J is TRBJ2-3 and V is TRBV5-6, with 8 bases fitting TRBD2. Germline trimming cut 0 bases from V and 4 bases from J; bases unmatched to any gene: 13. Germline CDR1 and CDR2: SGHDT and YYEEEE. This CDR3 is 18 amino acids long.

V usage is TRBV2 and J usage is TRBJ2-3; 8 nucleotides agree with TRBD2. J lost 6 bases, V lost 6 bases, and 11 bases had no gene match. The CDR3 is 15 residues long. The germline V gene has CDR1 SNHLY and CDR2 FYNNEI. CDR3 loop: CASRRAGGPGDTQYF. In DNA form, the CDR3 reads TGTGCCAGCAGGAGGGCGGGGGGCCCAGGGGATACGCAGTATTTT.

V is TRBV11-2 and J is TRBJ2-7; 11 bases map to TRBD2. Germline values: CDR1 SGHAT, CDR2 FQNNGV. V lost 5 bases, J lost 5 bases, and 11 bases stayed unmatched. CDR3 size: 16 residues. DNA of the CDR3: TGTGCCAGCAGCGTAGGTTTAGCGGGAGGGCAAAACGAGCAGTACTTC. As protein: CASSVGLAGGQNEQYF.